This entry lists 6 T cell receptor beta chains sequenced from one sample in a study of blood T cell repertoires in COVID-19. The protocol was immunoSEQ multiplex PCR, while the TCRdb copy is restricted to in-frame clones and leaves out a portion. The table records 75,000 to 95,000 clones, about 74% of them present only once. The sequencing input was peripheral blood. These receptor sequences come from a man between 65 and 85 years old with COVID-19, enrolled during active disease.

The chain links TRBV27 to TRBJ2-1; 13 bases align to TRBD2. The germline V gene has CDR1 MNHEY and CDR2 SMNVEV (reference sequence). J lost 4 bases, V lost 5 bases, and 11 bases had no gene match. The CDR3 runs to 18 residues. For the CDR3, the DNA is TGTGCCAGCAGTCCCCGAGGGGGGGGACTAGCGGGGTACAATGAGCAGTTCTTC. Its translation: CASSPRGGGLAGYNEQFF.

This clone was recorded a few times. The rearrangement links TRBV6-5 to TRBJ2-7; 7 bases agree with TRBD1. With V trimmed by 2 bases and J by 5 bases, 6 bases remained unmatched. The CDR3 sequence is 14 residues long. Germline CDR1 and CDR2: MNHEY and SVGAGI. The CDR3 loop reads CASSYRGGDDEQYF. CDR3 in DNA: TGTGCCAGCAGTTACCGAGGGGGCGACGACGAGCAGTACTTC.

CDR3 DNA sequence: TGTGCCATCAGTGAAAAGGGGGCAGGGAACACTGAAGCTTTCTTT. Protein: CAISEKGAGNTEAFF. The V gene is TRBV10-3, the J gene TRBJ1-1; 7 positions match TRBD1. The CDR3 length is 15 residues. CDR1 is ENHRY, CDR2 SYGVKD, per germline. The J segment lost 1 base and the V segment lost 3 bases, leaving 5 bases of the junction unmatched.

V and J are TRBV5-6 and TRBJ2-2; 9 bases align to TRBD2. V dropped 0 bases and J dropped 4; count of bases not matched to a gene: 1. The CDR3 loop spans 15 amino acids. Germline CDR1 reads SGHDT; CDR2 reads YYEEEE. The CDR3 loop is CASSLGGRATGELFF. The DNA for the CDR3 is TGTGCCAGCAGCTTGGGCGGGAGGGCCACCGGGGAGCTGTTTTTT.

The chain links TRBV7-2 to TRBJ2-1; TRBD1 is a possible D gene (6 bases). The ends were cut back, 4 bases at V and 3 bases at J, with 13 bases in the middle. From germline, CDR1 is SGHTA and CDR2 FQGNSA. The CDR3 sequence is 15 residues long. CDR3 sequence reads: CASSSRGTYYNEQFF. The CDR3 DNA is TGTGCCAGCAGCTCGAGGGGGACCTACTACAATGAGCAGTTCTTC. Filled out from reference TRBV7-2 and TRBJ2-1, the complete variable domain reads GAGVSQSPSNKVTEKGKDVELRCDPISGHTALYWYRQSLGQGLEFLIYFQGNSAPDKSGLPSDRFSAERTGGSVSTLTIQRTQQEDSAVYLCASSSRGTYYNEQFFGPGTRLTVL.

This rearrangement joins TRBV27 to TRBJ1-4; TRBD1 aligns across 7 bases. Trimming at V came to 2 bases and at J to 5 bases, leaving 2 bases not matched to a gene. Germline CDR1 MNHEY, CDR2 SMNVEV (reference sequence). The CDR3 totals 14 residues. CDR3 in amino acids: CASSLGQENEKLFF. CDR3 in DNA: TGTGCCAGCAGTTTAGGACAGGAAAATGAAAAACTGTTTTTT. The full variable domain, its missing parts supplied by reference TRBV27 and TRBJ1-4, is EAQVTQNPRYLITVTGKKLTVTCSQNMNHEYMSWYRQDPGLGLRQIYYSMNVEVTDKGDVPEGYKVSRKEKRNFPLILESPSPNQTSLYFCASSLGQENEKLFFGSGTQLSVL.